This TCR beta chain was sequenced during a study of cytomegalovirus exposure and HLA in healthy donors. Study-wide results and limits: Most sequenced TCRs were rare (though some public TCRs occurred in many donors). TCR beta V- and J-gene trimming, according to a later analysis, was linked to a missense DCLRE1C variant. Roughly uniform sequencing depth across donors was assumed, possibly incorrectly. The study labeled fewer than 200 TCR beta chains cytomegalovirus-associated.

The CDR3 length is 16 residues. Germline CDR1 reads LNHDA; CDR2 reads SQIVND (reference sequence). After removal of 5 bases from V and 4 bases from J, the junction contained 10 bases not matched to a gene. The PCR had 60 Vbeta and 13 Jbeta primers. Produced via immunoSEQ multiplex PCR; TCRdb's table is partial and in-frame only. The table lists some 52,000 clones. Worth noting for this clone: Its target is not known.

This receptor was identified in a woman in her sixties or seventies in good health and CMV-seropositive. Sequenced: PBMCs. The chain links TRBV19 to TRBJ1-3; 8 bases align to TRBD1. The CDR3 DNA is TGTGCCAGTAGTTCGACGCCAGGGGGCACGGGAAACACCATATATTTT. This encodes CASSSTPGGTGNTIYF.